One sample yielded the 3 T cell receptor beta chains listed below, sequenced in a study of blood T cell repertoires in COVID-19. Data came from immunoSEQ multiplex PCR; TCRdb stores just in-frame clones and leaves some out. This table holds about 250,000 clones, approximately 82% found once. The specimen sequenced was peripheral blood. These receptors were collected from an elderly man with acute or convalescent COVID-19.

V gene TRBV3-1 (or the pseudogene TRBV3-2) combines with J gene TRBJ2-1; TRBD2 agrees at 14 bases. Unmatched junction bases numbered 10, after V lost 5 bases and J lost 10 bases. CDR1 is LGHDT, CDR2 YNNKEL, per germline (reference sequence). This CDR3 is built from 16 residues. CDR3 DNA sequence: TGTGCCAGCAGCGACGGGACTAGCGGGAGAAATGGGGAGCAGTTCTTC. Translated: CASSDGTSGRNGEQFF.

V gene TRBV7-9 combines with J gene TRBJ2-5; D remains ambiguous. Trimming stripped 1 base from V and 5 bases from J, with 14 bases between. Germline V lookup: CDR1 SEHNR, CDR2 FQNEAQ (reference sequence). This CDR3 spans 15 amino acids. CDR3 sequence: CASSLESGLSETQYF. In nucleotides, the CDR3 is TGTGCCAGCAGCTTAGAATCTGGGCTTTCGGAGACCCAGTACTTC.

DNA of the CDR3: TGTGCCACCGCTCCCCTCCTATCAAGCAATCAGCCCCAGCATTTT. Translated: CATAPLLSSNQPQHF. This chain links TRBV19 with TRBJ1-5; D is ambiguous. V lost 10 bases and J 1 base, leaving 17 bases between the germline ends. The CDR3 runs 15 residues. The germline V gene encodes CDR1 LNHDA and CDR2 SQIVND (reference sequence).